Each of the 18 T cell receptor beta chains below was sequenced from the same sample in a study of T cells in Graves' hyperthyroidism and ophthalmopathy. TCR beta CDR3 sequences were amplified from RNA transcripts. The study used the HTBI primer set for a first-round RT-PCR of the TCR CDR3. TCRdb reanalysed the multiplex PCR reads using MiXCR and keeps one entry per CDR3 protein. The data show some 460,000 distinct CDR3 sequences, around 16% seen once. The sequenced sample consisted of blood. The receptors derive from a woman under 30 with Graves' hyperthyroidism.

This chain connects TRBV28 to TRBJ1-5, with D uncertain. This CDR3 has 12 amino acids. In germline, CDR1 is MDHEN, CDR2 SYDVKM. The V end was cut by 4 bases, the J end by 5 bases, with 6 bases between. In DNA, the CDR3 is TGTGCCAGCAGTTACACTTATCAGCCCCAGCATTTT. The encoded protein is CASSYTYQPQHF.

The chain is built from TRBV27 and TRBJ2-3, with 8 bases aligning to TRBD2. Losses at the gene ends were 6 bases for V and 3 bases for J; bases not matched to a gene: 11. The CDR3 runs 16 residues. Germline values: CDR1 MNHEY, CDR2 SMNVEV (reference sequence). CDR3 sequence reads: CASSPSAGELTDTQYF. CDR3 DNA sequence: TGTGCCAGCAGCCCCTCAGCGGGAGAGCTGACAGATACGCAGTATTTT.

This clonotype showed up many times. The V call is TRBV3-1, the J call TRBJ1-2, with 10 positions matching TRBD1. Losses at the gene ends were 4 bases for V and 6 bases for J; bases not matched to a gene: 8. The CDR3 is made up of 15 amino acids. Germline CDR1 is LGHDT and CDR2 is YNNKEL (reference sequence). Here the CDR3 reads CASSPRDRGWHGYTF. The CDR3 DNA follows: TGTGCCAGCAGCCCCCGGGACAGGGGTTGGCATGGCTACACCTTC.

The gene calls are TRBV15 and TRBJ2-5, with D maybe TRBD1 (6 bases). The CDR3 is 14 amino acids. Germline CDR1 reads LNHNV; CDR2 reads YYDKDF (reference sequence). Trimming took off 2 bases at V and 1 base at J, with 8 bases between the two ends. The chain's CDR3 is CATSRNRVQETQYF. The CDR3 DNA is TGTGCCACCAGCAGAAACAGGGTCCAAGAGACCCAGTACTTC.

The chain links TRBV7-9 to TRBJ1-1; D is possibly TRBD1 (6 bases). The V end was cut by 4 bases, the J end by 3 bases, with 12 bases between. This CDR3 has 14 residues. The germline gives CDR1 SEHNR, CDR2 FQNEAQ (reference sequence). The CDR3 is CASSSRTVYTEAFF. The CDR3 nucleotides read TGTGCCAGCAGCTCAAGGACAGTATACACTGAAGCTTTCTTT.

The table lists this clonotype with a count of one. This sequence joins TRBV14 and TRBJ2-5, with a weak D call TRBD1 (6 bases). This CDR3 has 13 amino acids. CDR1 is SGHDN, CDR2 FVKESK, per germline. V was trimmed by 5 bases and J by 3 bases, leaving 10 bases between them. The CDR3 DNA follows: TGTGCCAGCAGCTTGGGGGACAAAGAGACCCAGTACTTC. Translation gives CASSLGDKETQYF.

This clonotype was seen ten or more times. The chain has TRBV3-1 and TRBJ2-1, with 8 bases lining up with TRBD1. The V gene end was trimmed by 3 bases and the J gene end by 6 bases; junction bases not matched to a gene: 4. The CDR3 sequence is 14 residues long. CDR1 and CDR2 from the germline V gene are LGHDT and YNNKEL (reference sequence). The CDR3 DNA reads as TGTGCCAGCAGCCAGGATGACAGGGGCAATGAGCAGTTCTTC. Translating it yields CASSQDDRGNEQFF.

This clonotype came up many times. This chain joins TRBV5-1 and TRBJ2-1; tentative D call: TRBD1 (6 bases). The CDR3 is 13 residues long. Trimming left V 3 bases short and J 10 bases short, with 14 bases between. Germline lookup yields CDR1 SGHRS and CDR2 YFSETQ. CDR3 in amino acids: CASSSVSGTEQFF. The CDR3 DNA sequence: TGCGCCAGCAGCTCAGTCTCGGGGACAGAGCAGTTCTTC.

The sample holds a few counts of this clonotype. CDR3 loop: CASLRRGSYNEQFF. As DNA, the CDR3 is TGTGCCAGCCTCCGACGGGGGTCCTACAATGAGCAGTTCTTC. The rearrangement links TRBV6-2 or TRBV6-3 to TRBJ2-1; D possibly corresponds to TRBD2 (6 bases). V was trimmed by 8 bases and J by 1 base, leaving 12 bases between them. The CDR3 runs 14 residues. Germline loops: CDR1 MNHEY, CDR2 SVGEGT.

This clonotype showed up just a few times. The V and J genes are TRBV3-1 and TRBJ2-3, with 11 bases aligning to TRBD2. Germline CDR1 reads LGHDT; CDR2 reads YNNKEL (reference sequence). Unmatched junction bases numbered 1, after V lost 3 bases and J lost 2 bases. The CDR3 covers 15 residues. The CDR3 DNA reads as TGTGCCAGCAGCCAGGGACTAGCGGACACAGATACGCAGTATTTT. Amino acids: CASSQGLADTDTQYF.

The chain carries TRBV7-2 and TRBJ2-5; 8 bases map to TRBD2. The V and J ends lost 4 bases and 5 bases, in that order; junction bases with no gene match: 3. The CDR3 sequence is 13 residues long. Germline CDR1 SGHTA, CDR2 FQGNSA. CDR3 amino acids: CASSSGGAETQYF. The CDR3 coding sequence is TGTGCCAGCAGCTCGGGAGGGGCCGAGACCCAGTACTTC.

This clonotype was seen ten or more times. The chain joins TRBV3-1 to TRBJ1-4; maybe TRBD1 (6 bases). The CDR3 contains 14 residues. Trimming pared 8 bases from V and 4 bases from J, leaving 14 bases between. Germline values: CDR1 LGHDT, CDR2 YNNKEL (reference sequence). The CDR3 protein is CASGPGHLNEKLFF. The CDR3 DNA follows: TGTGCCAGCGGACCGGGACACCTTAATGAAAAACTGTTTTTT.

Many counts were recorded for this clonotype. The gene calls are TRBV2 and TRBJ2-7; 8 bases line up with TRBD1. The CDR3 is made up of 13 amino acids. The V gene end was trimmed by 8 bases and the J gene end by 3 bases; junction bases not matched to a gene: 6. Germline V CDR1 and CDR2: SNHLY, FYNNEI. The CDR3 sequence is CASESTGGYEQYF. The CDR3 DNA follows: TGTGCCAGCGAGAGTACAGGGGGCTACGAGCAGTACTTC.

This clonotype was counted at least ten times. The rearrangement uses TRBV6-1 and TRBJ2-2, with D uncertain. Germline CDR1 MNHNS, CDR2 SASEGT. The CDR3 contains 14 residues. The V gene lost 5 bases and the J gene lost 0 bases, with 7 bases spanning the gap. The CDR3 coding sequence is TGTGCCAGCAGTTTCCGGACGAACACCGGGGAGCTGTTTTTT. Its protein is CASSFRTNTGELFF.

The rearrangement joins TRBV3-1 to TRBJ1-5; TRBD1 aligns across 9 bases. V lost 4 bases, J lost 7 bases, and 8 bases stayed unmatched. The V gene's germline CDR1 is LGHDT and CDR2 YNNKEL (reference sequence). The CDR3 has 15 amino acids. The CDR3: CASSPGTGSPQPQHF. The CDR3 coding sequence is TGTGCCAGCAGCCCCGGGACAGGGTCTCCCCAGCCCCAGCATTTT.

The chain employs TRBV5-1 and TRBJ1-1; D perhaps matches TRBD1 (6 bases). CDR1 and CDR2 (germline): SGHRS, YFSETQ. The CDR3 runs 15 residues. The germline V and J ends were trimmed by 0 bases and 0 bases, with 9 bases remaining between them. CDR3 residues: CASSLARTVNTEAFF. In DNA, the CDR3 is TGCGCCAGCAGCTTGGCACGGACAGTGAACACTGAAGCTTTCTTT.

This clonotype was detected many times. This rearrangement joins TRBV3-1 to TRBJ2-7; the match to TRBD1 covers 9 bases. Germline V gene data show CDR1 as LGHDT and CDR2 as YNNKEL (reference sequence). Trimming at V came to 4 bases and at J to 0 bases, leaving 7 bases not matched to a gene. The CDR3 extends over 16 amino acids. CDR3 amino acids: CASSPLGQGLSYEQYF. In DNA, the CDR3 is TGTGCCAGCAGCCCATTGGGACAGGGCCTCTCCTACGAGCAGTACTTC.

The rearrangement uses TRBV10-3 and TRBJ2-5, with D tentatively TRBD1 (6 bases). This CDR3 region has 13 residues. Germline values: CDR1 ENHRY, CDR2 SYGVKD. The V end was cut by 6 bases, the J end by 7 bases, with 15 bases between. CDR3 sequence (DNA): TGTGCCATCAGAGGACAGTCCACGGGGACCCAGTACTTC. As protein: CAIRGQSTGTQYF.